These 9 T cell receptor beta chains originate from one sample sequenced in a study of blood T cell repertoires in COVID-19 (dated by TCRdb to about 2020). To prepare the library, the immunoSEQ multiplex PCR assay was applied. TCRdb retrieved this table from immuneACCESS and kept in-frame rearrangements only. Not all clones are present; in checked studies, unresolved V genes account for under half, and no reason is known for the remainder. This sample comprises some 260,000 clones, over 75% of them detected only once. The ten largest clones add up to approximately 2.1% of the sample. The sequenced material came from peripheral blood. These receptors were collected from a woman in her thirties or forties who had recovered from COVID-19.

J is TRBJ2-5 and V is TRBV5-8; 7 bases line up with TRBD2. This CDR3 contains 17 residues. Germline lookup yields CDR1 SGHTS and CDR2 YDEGEE. V shed 4 bases, J shed 5 bases, and the junction held 17 bases outside the gene matches. CDR3 loop: CASSPAGLVGFGETQYF. The CDR3 nucleotides are TGTGCCAGCAGCCCAGCAGGACTAGTTGGGTTCGGGGAGACCCAGTACTTC. The variable domain in full, with the rest retrieved from reference TRBV5-8 and TRBJ2-5, is EAGVTQSPTHLIKTRGQQATLRCSPISGHTSVYWYQQALGLGLQFLLWYDEGEERNRGNFPPRFSGRQFPNYSSELNVNALELEDSALYLCASSPAGLVGFGETQYFGPGTRLLVL.

The chain combines TRBV11-3 with TRBJ2-7, with D perhaps matching TRBD1 (5 bases). V was pared by 1 base and J by 6 bases, with 10 bases between. Germline V gene sequence: CDR1 SGHNT, CDR2 YENEEA. This CDR3 has 13 amino acids. CDR3 coding DNA: TGTGCCAGCAGCTTAGGACAGACGGGCGAGCAGTACTTC. Protein sequence: CASSLGQTGEQYF.

This chain joins TRBV5-6 and TRBJ2-7; 7 positions match TRBD2. Unmatched junction bases numbered 12, after V lost 3 bases and J lost 3 bases. The CDR3 consists of 16 residues. From germline, CDR1 is SGHDT and CDR2 YYEEEE. The CDR3 nucleotides read TGTGCCAGCAGCTCCTCCCCGGGGAGGGTATACTACGAGCAGTACTTC. The encoded protein is CASSSSPGRVYYEQYF.

The V gene is TRBV19, the J gene TRBJ1-1; D gene ambiguous. CDR3 length: 12 amino acids. Trimming left V 6 bases short and J 1 base short, with 6 bases between. Germline V CDR1 and CDR2: LNHDA, SQIVND (reference sequence). The CDR3 is CASRQWNTEAFF. The DNA for the CDR3 is TGTGCCAGTAGACAGTGGAACACTGAAGCTTTCTTT.

The rearrangement joins TRBV7-2 to TRBJ2-7; the match to TRBD1 covers 9 bases. V gave up 2 bases and J gave up 6 bases; unmatched junction bases: 8. The CDR3 has 15 amino acids. Germline V gene data show CDR1 as SGHTA and CDR2 as FQGNSA. CDR3: CASSLSGTGPPEQYF. CDR3 nucleotides: TGTGCCAGCAGCTTATCCGGGACAGGGCCCCCCGAGCAGTACTTC.

V gene TRBV5-1 combines with J gene TRBJ2-5, with a weak D call TRBD1 (5 bases). The CDR3 spans 13 residues. Germline V CDR1 and CDR2: SGHRS, YFSETQ. V shed 4 bases and J shed 1 base, with 8 bases lying between them. Here the CDR3 reads CASSGQGQETQYF. The CDR3 coding sequence is TGCGCCAGCAGCGGGCAGGGCCAAGAGACCCAGTACTTC.

The chain uses TRBV7-2 and TRBJ2-1; D is perhaps TRBD2 (6 bases). The CDR3 is 14 residues long. Trimming removed 3 bases at V and 6 bases at J, with 12 bases between. Germline values: CDR1 SGHTA, CDR2 FQGNSA. This CDR3 reads CASSFGGYRNEQFF. DNA for the CDR3: TGTGCCAGCAGCTTTGGAGGGTATCGCAATGAGCAGTTCTTC.

The chain joins TRBV19 to TRBJ1-4; TRBD1 agrees at 7 bases. Germline V gene data show CDR1 as LNHDA and CDR2 as SQIVND (reference sequence). The V segment lost 6 bases and the J segment 4 bases; nucleotides outside the gene matches: 11. This CDR3 comprises 16 residues. The CDR3 DNA is TGTGCCAGTAGCCTTGCCGGGACAGCTTATAATGAAAAACTGTTTTTT. Amino acids: CASSLAGTAYNEKLFF.

The chain employs TRBV9 and TRBJ2-1, with a possible D match to TRBD2 (5 bases). The CDR3 sequence is 15 residues long. Between the trimmed V and J ends, which lost 0 bases and 6 bases, there was a span of 13 bases. Per the germline V gene, CDR1 is SGDLS and CDR2 is YYNGEE. The CDR3 sequence is CASSVEGSLINEQFF. The CDR3 DNA follows: TGTGCCAGCAGCGTAGAAGGGAGTTTGATCAATGAGCAGTTCTTC.